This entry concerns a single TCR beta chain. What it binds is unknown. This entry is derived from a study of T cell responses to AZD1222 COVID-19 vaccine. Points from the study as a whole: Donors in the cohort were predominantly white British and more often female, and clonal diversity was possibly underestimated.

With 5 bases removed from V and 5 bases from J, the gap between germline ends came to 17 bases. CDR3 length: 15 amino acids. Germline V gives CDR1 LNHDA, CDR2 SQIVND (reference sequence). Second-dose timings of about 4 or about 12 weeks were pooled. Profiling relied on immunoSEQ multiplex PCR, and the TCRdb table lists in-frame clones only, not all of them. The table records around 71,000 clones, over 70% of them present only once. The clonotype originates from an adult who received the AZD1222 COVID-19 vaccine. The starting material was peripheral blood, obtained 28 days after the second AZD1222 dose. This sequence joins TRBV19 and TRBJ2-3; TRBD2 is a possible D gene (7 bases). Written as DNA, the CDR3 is TGTGCCAGTAGTGCCCGGGGGGCCCGGGTAGATACGCAGTATTTT. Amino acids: CASSARGARVDTQYF.